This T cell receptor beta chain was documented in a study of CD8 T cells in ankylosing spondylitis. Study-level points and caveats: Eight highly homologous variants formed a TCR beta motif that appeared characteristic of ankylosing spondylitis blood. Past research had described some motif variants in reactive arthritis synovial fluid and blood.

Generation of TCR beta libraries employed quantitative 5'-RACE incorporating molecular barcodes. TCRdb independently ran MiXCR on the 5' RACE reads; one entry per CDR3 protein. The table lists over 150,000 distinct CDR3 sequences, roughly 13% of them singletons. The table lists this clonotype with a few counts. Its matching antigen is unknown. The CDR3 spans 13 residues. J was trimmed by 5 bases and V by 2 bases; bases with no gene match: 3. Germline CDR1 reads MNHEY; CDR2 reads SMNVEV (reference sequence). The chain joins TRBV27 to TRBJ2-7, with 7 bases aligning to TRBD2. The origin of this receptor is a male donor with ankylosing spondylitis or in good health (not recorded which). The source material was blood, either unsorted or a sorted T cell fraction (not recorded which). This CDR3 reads CASSLREGNEQYF. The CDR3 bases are TGTGCCAGCAGTTTAAGGGAGGGGAACGAGCAGTACTTC.